Below, one TCR beta chain is given with its context. Its antigen is undetermined. The data stem from a study of TIL therapy for anti-PD-1-resistant metastatic lung cancer. Across the whole study: Tumors had a median PD-L1 proportion score of about 6%.

The libraries were made with immunoSEQ v3. Produced via immunoSEQ multiplex PCR; TCRdb's table is partial and in-frame only. The sample shows about 46,000 clones, about 86% of them seen only once. Findings of the study overall: TIL clonotype persistence in blood showed no apparent association with response. The cohort had more treatment-naive, never-smoker and oncogene-addicted patients than typical.

Trimming cost V 0 bases and J 3 bases; bases outside gene matches: 4. The germline V gene encodes CDR1 ENHRY and CDR2 SYGVKD. The CDR3 runs to 18 residues. Time point: pre-treatment sample, taken before nivolumab and TIL therapy. Enrollment ran from 2017 to early 2020. This rearrangement joins TRBV10-3 to TRBJ2-2, with 13 bases identical to TRBD2. Here the sequenced sample was blood, taken at baseline. The sequence was obtained from a person between 25 and 79 years old with non-small cell lung cancer. The CDR3 DNA reads TGTGCCATCAGTGAGTCGATTGGACTAGCGGGGGACACCGGGGAGCTGTTTTTT. It specifies CAISESIGLAGDTGELFF.